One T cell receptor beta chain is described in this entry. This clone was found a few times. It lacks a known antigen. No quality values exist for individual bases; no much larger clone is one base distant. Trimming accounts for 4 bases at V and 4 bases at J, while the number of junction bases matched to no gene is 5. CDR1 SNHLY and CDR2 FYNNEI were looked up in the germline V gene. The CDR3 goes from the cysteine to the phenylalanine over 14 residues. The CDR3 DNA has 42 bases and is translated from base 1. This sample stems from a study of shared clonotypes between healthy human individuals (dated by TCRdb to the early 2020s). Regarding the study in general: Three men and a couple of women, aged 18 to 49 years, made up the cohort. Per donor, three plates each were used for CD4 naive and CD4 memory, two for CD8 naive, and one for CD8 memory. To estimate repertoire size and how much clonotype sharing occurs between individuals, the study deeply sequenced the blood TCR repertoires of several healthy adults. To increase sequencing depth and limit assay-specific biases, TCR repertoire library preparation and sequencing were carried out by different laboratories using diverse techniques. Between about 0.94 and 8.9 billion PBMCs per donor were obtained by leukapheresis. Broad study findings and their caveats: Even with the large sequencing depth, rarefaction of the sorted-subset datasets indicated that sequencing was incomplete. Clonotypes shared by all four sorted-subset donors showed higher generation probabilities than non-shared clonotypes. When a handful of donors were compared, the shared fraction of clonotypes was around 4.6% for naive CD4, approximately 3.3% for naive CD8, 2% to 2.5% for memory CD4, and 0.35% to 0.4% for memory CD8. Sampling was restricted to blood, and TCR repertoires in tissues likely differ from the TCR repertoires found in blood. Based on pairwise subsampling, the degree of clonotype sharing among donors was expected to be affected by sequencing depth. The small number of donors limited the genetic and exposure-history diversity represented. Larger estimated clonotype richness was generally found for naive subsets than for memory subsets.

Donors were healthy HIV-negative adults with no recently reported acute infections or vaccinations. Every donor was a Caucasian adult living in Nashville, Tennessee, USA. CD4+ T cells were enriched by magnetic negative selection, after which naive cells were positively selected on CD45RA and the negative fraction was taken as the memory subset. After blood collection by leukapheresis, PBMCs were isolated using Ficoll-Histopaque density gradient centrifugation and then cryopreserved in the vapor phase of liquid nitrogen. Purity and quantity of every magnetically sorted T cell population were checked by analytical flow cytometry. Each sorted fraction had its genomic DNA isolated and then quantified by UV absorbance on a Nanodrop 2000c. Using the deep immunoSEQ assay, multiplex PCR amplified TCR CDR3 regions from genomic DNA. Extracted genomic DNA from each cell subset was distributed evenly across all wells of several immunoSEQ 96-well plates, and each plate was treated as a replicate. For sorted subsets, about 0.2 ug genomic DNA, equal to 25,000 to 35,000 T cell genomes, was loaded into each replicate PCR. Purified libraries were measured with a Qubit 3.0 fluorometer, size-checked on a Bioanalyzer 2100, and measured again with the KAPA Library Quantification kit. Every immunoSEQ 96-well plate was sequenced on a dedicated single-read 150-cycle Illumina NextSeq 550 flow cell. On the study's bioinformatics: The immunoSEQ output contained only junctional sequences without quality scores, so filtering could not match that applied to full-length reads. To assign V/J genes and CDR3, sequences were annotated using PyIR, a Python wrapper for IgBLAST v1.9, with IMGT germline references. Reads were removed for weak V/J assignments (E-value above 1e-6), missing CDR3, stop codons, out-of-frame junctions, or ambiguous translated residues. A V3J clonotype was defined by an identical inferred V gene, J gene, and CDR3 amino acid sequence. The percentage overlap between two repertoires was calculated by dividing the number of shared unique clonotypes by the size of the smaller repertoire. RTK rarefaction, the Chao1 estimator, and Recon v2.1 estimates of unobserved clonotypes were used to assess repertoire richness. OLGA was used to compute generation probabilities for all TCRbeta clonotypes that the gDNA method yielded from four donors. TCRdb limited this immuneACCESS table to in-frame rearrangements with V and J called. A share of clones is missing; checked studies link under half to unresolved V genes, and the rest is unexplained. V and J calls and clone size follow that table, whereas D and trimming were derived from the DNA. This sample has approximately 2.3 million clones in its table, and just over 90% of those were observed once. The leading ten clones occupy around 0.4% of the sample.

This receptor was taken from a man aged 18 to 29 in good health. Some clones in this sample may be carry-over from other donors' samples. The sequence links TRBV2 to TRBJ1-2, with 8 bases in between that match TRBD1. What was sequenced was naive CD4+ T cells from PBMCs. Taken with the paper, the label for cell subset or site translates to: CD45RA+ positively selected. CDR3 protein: CASSVRQGFYGYTF. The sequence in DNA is TGTGCCAGCAGTGTAAGACAGGGGTTCTATGGCTACACCTTC.